These 4 T cell receptor beta chains came from one sample sequenced in a study of blood T cell repertoires in COVID-19. Here immunoSEQ multiplex PCR was the method, and the copy in TCRdb shows in-frame clones only, minus some. The table includes roughly 25,000 clones, about 88% detected once. The specimen sequenced was peripheral blood. The receptors stem from a man between 65 and 85 years old in a cohort sampled during active COVID-19.

The V gene is TRBV7-2, the J gene TRBJ2-7; 8 bases are shared with TRBD2. Germline trimming cut 1 base from V and 7 bases from J; bases unmatched to any gene: 6. The CDR3 totals 14 residues. Germline CDR1 reads SGHTA; CDR2 reads FQGNSA. The DNA for the CDR3 is TGTGCCAGCAGCTTAGGCGGGACTAGAAAAGAGCAGTACTTC. Translated, it gives CASSLGGTRKEQYF.

The gene calls are TRBV29-1 and TRBJ2-7, with a tentative D call TRBD2 (5 bases). The CDR3 loop spans 18 amino acids. Germline V gives CDR1 SQVTM, CDR2 ANQGSEA. The ends were cut back, 4 bases at V and 0 bases at J, with 25 bases in the middle. The CDR3 DNA reads TGCAGCGTTGTTAATATCTGGTCTTTTTTAGCGAACTCCTACGAGCAGTACTTC. Its translation: CSVVNIWSFLANSYEQYF.

This chain connects TRBV27 to TRBJ2-5, with 14 bases that match TRBD2. Germline values: CDR1 MNHEY, CDR2 SMNVEV (reference sequence). CDR3 length equals 18 residues. The V segment lost 6 bases and the J segment 5 bases; nucleotides outside the gene matches: 14. CDR3 amino acids: CASSRTSGRQLISETQYF. The CDR3 DNA reads TGTGCCAGCAGCCGGACTAGCGGGAGGCAACTCATTTCTGAGACCCAGTACTTC.

The rearrangement links TRBV15 to TRBJ1-5, with 11 bases that match TRBD1. CDR1 is LNHNV and CDR2 is YYDKDF in the germline V gene (reference sequence). J gave up 6 bases and V 0 bases, and 10 bases lay outside the gene matches. The CDR3 has 18 residues. DNA of the CDR3: TGTGCCACCAGCAGAGAATGGACCCGGACAGGGGGCTCTCAGCCCCAGCATTTT. This encodes CATSREWTRTGGSQPQHF.